These 23 T cell receptor beta chains were sequenced from one sample in a study of blood T cell repertoires in COVID-19. The repertoire was sequenced with immunoSEQ multiplex PCR; TCRdb's copy has only in-frame clones and lacks some. The table records around 260,000 clones, roughly 80% of them present only once. The sequencing sample was made of peripheral blood. The receptors were sampled from a man aged 60-69 years with acute or convalescent COVID-19.

The V gene is TRBV5-6, the J gene TRBJ1-2; TRBD1 matches at 10 bases. V dropped 4 bases and J dropped 9; count of bases not matched to a gene: 6. Germline V gene sequence: CDR1 SGHDT, CDR2 YYEEEE. The CDR3 contains 13 residues. CDR3 bases: TGTGCCAGCAGCCCCGGGGGACAGGGGAGCTACACCTTC. Protein: CASSPGGQGSYTF.

CDR3 sequence (DNA): TGTGCCAGCAGCGACTCAACAGGGGCCAATTCACCCCTCCACTTT. Residues: CASSDSTGANSPLHF. The V call is TRBV7-9, the J call TRBJ1-6; 7 nucleotides agree with TRBD1. CDR3 size: 15 residues. Germline assignment: CDR1 SEHNR and CDR2 FQNEAQ (reference sequence). V trimming: 5 bases; J trimming: 7 bases; junction bases outside the gene matches: 8.

The chain links TRBV9 to TRBJ2-1; possible D gene TRBD2, 7 bases. Germline loops: CDR1 SGDLS, CDR2 YYNGEE. Trimming removed 4 bases from V and 8 bases from J, with 19 bases in between. The length of the CDR3 is 15 residues. The CDR3 region is CASSRHLGGEDEQFF. The CDR3 DNA is TGTGCCAGCAGCCGCCACTTAGGGGGGGAGGATGAGCAGTTCTTC.

The DNA for the CDR3 is TGTGCCAGCAGTTTCAACTACGAGCAGTACTTC. Translated, it gives CASSFNYEQYF. This chain joins TRBV12-3 or TRBV12-4 and TRBJ2-7; D is ambiguous. Trimming stripped 3 bases from V and 3 bases from J, with 3 bases between. There are 11 residues in the CDR3.

J is TRBJ1-1 and V is TRBV9, with D hard to call. Trimming shortened V by 0 bases and J by 3 bases, and 12 bases separated the two germline ends. Germline CDR1 reads SGDLS; CDR2 reads YYNGEE. The CDR3 spans 15 residues. This chain's CDR3 is CASSVEDFSYTEAFF. In DNA form, the CDR3 reads TGTGCCAGCAGCGTAGAGGACTTCTCCTACACTGAAGCTTTCTTT.

This chain joins TRBV10-3 and TRBJ2-3, with D possibly matching TRBD2 (7 bases). Trimming stripped 3 bases from V and 4 bases from J, with 23 bases between. The CDR3 totals 18 residues. Germline CDR1 and CDR2: ENHRY and SYGVKD. This chain's CDR3 is CAISDQGRGGAVPDTQYF. The CDR3 DNA reads as TGTGCCATCAGTGACCAAGGAAGGGGGGGCGCGGTCCCAGATACGCAGTATTTT.

The gene calls are TRBV5-1 and TRBJ1-4; D remains unclear. CDR1 is SGHRS, CDR2 YFSETQ, per germline. The CDR3 runs 14 residues. The V end was cut by 7 bases, the J end by 0 bases, with 10 bases between. CDR3 sequence reads: CASGTSSTNEKLFF. The CDR3 nucleotides read TGCGCCAGCGGCACATCATCAACTAATGAAAAACTGTTTTTT.

This clone was seen only once. The chain is built from TRBV6-2 or TRBV6-3 and TRBJ2-7; a possible D gene is TRBD1 (6 bases). CDR1 and CDR2 (germline): MNHEY, SVGEGT. The CDR3 consists of 13 residues. V was trimmed by 2 bases and J by 3 bases, leaving 8 bases between them. CDR3 protein: CASSYGGHYEQYF. The CDR3 coding sequence is TGTGCCAGCAGTTACGGGGGCCACTACGAGCAGTACTTC.

The chain combines TRBV3-1 (or the pseudogene TRBV3-2) with TRBJ2-7; no clear D gene. The CDR3 contains 12 residues. V shed 1 base and J shed 4 bases, with 5 bases lying between them. The V gene's germline CDR1 is LGHDT and CDR2 YNNKEL (reference sequence). This chain's CDR3 is CASSQAGYEQYF. The CDR3 DNA reads as TGTGCCAGCAGCCAAGCCGGTTACGAGCAGTACTTC.

The rearrangement uses TRBV2 and TRBJ2-5, with 8 bases that match TRBD2. After removal of 7 bases from V and 3 bases from J, the junction contained 10 bases not matched to a gene. The germline CDR1 and CDR2 sequences are SNHLY and FYNNEI. The CDR3 runs to 15 residues. For the CDR3, the DNA is TGTGCCAGCAACGGCGGGGGGCCCGGGGAAGAGACCCAGTACTTC. This gives the protein CASNGGGPGEETQYF. Variable domain in full (rest from reference TRBV2 and TRBJ2-5): EPEVTQTPSHQVTQMGQEVILRCVPISNHLYFYWYRQILGQKVEFLVSFYNNEISEKSEIFDDQFSVERPDGSNFTLKIRSTKLEDSAMYFCASNGGGPGEETQYFGPGTRLLVL.

The rearrangement links TRBV28 to TRBJ2-2; 7 positions agree with TRBD2. CDR3 length: 14 amino acids. The J segment lost 1 base and the V segment lost 7 bases, leaving 3 bases of the junction unmatched. Germline CDR1 and CDR2: MDHEN and SYDVKM. Here the CDR3 DNA reads TGTGCCAGCATGCAGCGGGAGAACACCGGGGAGCTGTTTTTT. Its protein is CASMQRENTGELFF.

The chain recombines TRBV5-1 with TRBJ1-1, with 8 positions matching TRBD1. Germline V gives CDR1 SGHRS, CDR2 YFSETQ. The CDR3 has 14 residues. The ends lost 4 bases at V and 3 bases at J; junction bases unmatched: 5. The CDR3 here is CASSNHRGDTEAFF. Here the CDR3 DNA reads TGCGCCAGCAGCAATCACAGGGGGGACACTGAAGCTTTCTTT.

J is TRBJ1-2 and V is TRBV2; weak D call: TRBD1 (6 bases). The CDR3 contains 13 residues. With 6 bases removed from V and 7 bases from J, the gap between germline ends came to 15 bases. Germline lookup yields CDR1 SNHLY and CDR2 FYNNEI. For the CDR3, the DNA is TGTGCCAGCAGCTCGACAGGTCGGGGTGGCTACACCTTC. Protein: CASSSTGRGGYTF. The full variable domain, with the rest looked up from reference TRBV2 and TRBJ1-2, is EPEVTQTPSHQVTQMGQEVILRCVPISNHLYFYWYRQILGQKVEFLVSFYNNEISEKSEIFDDQFSVERPDGSNFTLKIRSTKLEDSAMYFCASSSTGRGGYTFGSGTRLTVV.

V gene TRBV19 combines with J gene TRBJ1-5; TRBD1 is a possible D gene (5 bases). The CDR3 loop spans 16 amino acids. V lost 7 bases and J 6 bases, leaving 22 bases between the germline ends. Per germline, CDR1 LNHDA and CDR2 SQIVND (reference sequence). This CDR3 reads CASIQPGGGTTQPQHF. The CDR3 DNA reads TGTGCCAGTATACAACCCGGCGGGGGTACGACTCAGCCCCAGCATTTT.

This rearrangement joins TRBV7-9 to TRBJ1-6; D remains ambiguous. Germline loops: CDR1 SEHNR, CDR2 FQNEAQ (reference sequence). The CDR3 consists of 15 residues. V gave up 1 base and J gave up 8 bases, with 12 bases separating them. The CDR3 DNA sequence: TGTGCCAGCAGCTTAGGGAGGCGCCGGGATTCACCCCTCCACTTT. This gives the protein CASSLGRRRDSPLHF. Based on the CDR3 plus reference TRBV7-9 and TRBJ1-6, the full variable domain is DTGVSQNPRHKITKRGQNVTFRCDPISEHNRLYWYRQTLGQGPEFLTYFQNEAQLEKSRLLSDRFSAERPKGSFSTLEIQRTEQGDSAMYLCASSLGRRRDSPLHFGNGTRLTVT.

The chain joins TRBV5-1 to TRBJ2-7, with 11 bases that match TRBD1. CDR1 and CDR2 (germline): SGHRS, YFSETQ. The ends lost 6 bases at V and 2 bases at J; junction bases unmatched: 4. The CDR3 runs 14 residues. In DNA, the CDR3 is TGCGCCAGCACCGGACAGGGGGCGACCTACGAGCAGTACTTC. This gives the protein CASTGQGATYEQYF.

This clone has only one observation. The J gene is TRBJ2-5, the V gene TRBV19; 10 bases are shared with TRBD2. This CDR3 has 15 residues. V lost 8 bases to trimming and J lost 2 bases; unmatched junction nucleotides: 8. Looked up from germline, CDR1 is LNHDA and CDR2 is SQIVND (reference sequence). The CDR3 nucleotides are TGTGCCAGTTCCGAGTTAGCGGGGGGACAAGAGACCCAGTACTTC. Protein sequence: CASSELAGGQETQYF.

V is TRBV2 and J is TRBJ2-7, with a possible D match to TRBD2 (6 bases). The CDR3 has 16 amino acids. Trimming left V 0 bases short and J 0 bases short, with 12 bases between. CDR1 SNHLY and CDR2 FYNNEI come from the germline V gene. CDR3 sequence (DNA): TGTGCCAGCAGTGAAGCGGGCGGGACTCTCTCCTACGAGCAGTACTTC. Its translation is CASSEAGGTLSYEQYF.

The chain's CDR3 is CASSSRPDYGYTF. For the CDR3, the DNA is TGTGCCAGCAGTTCTCGCCCAGACTATGGCTACACCTTC. J is TRBJ1-2 and V is TRBV12-3 or TRBV12-4, with D unresolved. The CDR3 runs to 13 residues. Trimming cost V 4 bases and J 3 bases, with 9 bases left between them.

V gene TRBV6-2 or TRBV6-3 combines with J gene TRBJ2-5; weak D call: TRBD1 (6 bases). This CDR3 has 15 amino acids. Looked up from germline, CDR1 is MNHEY and CDR2 is SVGEGT. V was trimmed by 5 bases and J by 3 bases, leaving 16 bases between them. This chain's CDR3 is CASSATRTAKETQYF. The CDR3 DNA sequence: TGTGCCAGCAGTGCCACCAGGACAGCAAAAGAGACCCAGTACTTC.

The chain employs TRBV19 and TRBJ2-7; D gene uncertain. Germline-derived CDR1 and CDR2 are LNHDA and SQIVND (reference sequence). The CDR3 covers 12 residues. With 5 bases removed from V and 3 bases from J, the gap between germline ends came to 8 bases. The CDR3 is CASSPPHYEQYF. The CDR3 coding sequence is TGTGCCAGTAGTCCCCCCCACTACGAGCAGTACTTC. Drawing the rest from reference TRBV19 and TRBJ2-7, the complete variable domain is DGGITQSPKYLFRKEGQNVTLSCEQNLNHDAMYWYRQDPGQGLRLIYYSQIVNDFQKGDIAEGYSVSREKKESFPLTVTSAQKNPTAFYLCASSPPHYEQYFGPGTRLTVT.

The chain employs TRBV5-4 and TRBJ1-2, with a tentative D call TRBD1 (5 bases). Trimming removed 0 bases at V and 0 bases at J, with 12 bases between. The germline V gene has CDR1 SGHNT and CDR2 YYREEE (reference sequence). This CDR3 contains 16 residues. The CDR3 bases are TGTGCCAGCAGCTTGGGGGGCCCACCAGCTAACTATGGCTACACCTTC. As protein: CASSLGGPPANYGYTF. Together with reference TRBV5-4 and TRBJ1-2, the CDR3 gives the full variable domain: ETGVTQSPTHLIKTRGQQVTLRCSSQSGHNTVSWYQQALGQGPQFIFQYYREEENGRGNFPPRFSGLQFPNYSSELNVNALELDDSALYLCASSLGGPPANYGYTFGSGTRLTVV.

The rearrangement joins TRBV7-8 to TRBJ2-3; 10 bases align to TRBD2. V lost 2 bases, J lost 6 bases, and 11 bases stayed unmatched. Germline V lookup: CDR1 SGHVS, CDR2 FQNEAQ. The CDR3 is 17 amino acids. The CDR3 coding sequence is TGTGCCAGCAGCTTACGGGGGGCTAGCGGGAGAATTGATACGCAGTATTTT. It yields the protein CASSLRGASGRIDTQYF.